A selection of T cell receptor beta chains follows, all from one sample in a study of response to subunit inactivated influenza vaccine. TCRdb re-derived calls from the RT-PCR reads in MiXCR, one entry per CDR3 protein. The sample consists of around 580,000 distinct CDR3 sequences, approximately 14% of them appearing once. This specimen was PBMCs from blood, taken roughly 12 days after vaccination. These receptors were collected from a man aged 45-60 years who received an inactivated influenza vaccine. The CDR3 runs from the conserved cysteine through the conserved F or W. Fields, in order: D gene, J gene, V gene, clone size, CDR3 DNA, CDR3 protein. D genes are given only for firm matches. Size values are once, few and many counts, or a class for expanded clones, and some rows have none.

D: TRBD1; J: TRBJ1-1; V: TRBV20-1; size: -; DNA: TGCAGTGCCAGTCCCGGGACAGGGATGGCTGAAGCTTTCTTT; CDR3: CSASPGTGMAEAFF
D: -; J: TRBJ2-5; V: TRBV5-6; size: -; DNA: TGTGCCAGCAGCCCGACCCGGACACCACAAGAGACCCAGTACTTC; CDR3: CASSPTRTPQETQYF
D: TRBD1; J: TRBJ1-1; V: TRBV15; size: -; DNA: TGTGCCACCAGCAGAGCTTTCTCCGGGACAGGGAAGACTGAAGCTTTCTTT; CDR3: CATSRAFSGTGKTEAFF
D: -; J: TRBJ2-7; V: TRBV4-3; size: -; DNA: TGCGCCAGCAGCCTAGCGGTCGGGGACGAGCAGTACTTC; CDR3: CASSLAVGDEQYF
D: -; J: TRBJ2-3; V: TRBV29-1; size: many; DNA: TGCAGCGTTGAAGGGGAACCTGATACGCAGTATTTT; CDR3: CSVEGEPDTQYF
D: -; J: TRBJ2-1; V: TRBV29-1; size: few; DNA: TGCAGCGTTGAAATGGTGGGGTGGGCTGAGCAGTTCTTC; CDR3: CSVEMVGWAEQFF
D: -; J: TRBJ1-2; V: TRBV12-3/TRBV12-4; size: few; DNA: TGTGCCAGCAGTTTAGCGCTAAGGGGCGGCTACACCTTC; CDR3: CASSLALRGGYTF
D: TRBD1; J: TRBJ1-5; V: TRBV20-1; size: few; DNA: TGCAGTGCGGACGGGACAGGGACTTATAGCAATCAGCCCCAGCATTTT; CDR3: CSADGTGTYSNQPQHF
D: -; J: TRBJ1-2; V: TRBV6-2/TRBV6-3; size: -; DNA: TGTGCCAGCAGTCCGGCAGGGTATGGCTACACCTTC; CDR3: CASSPAGYGYTF
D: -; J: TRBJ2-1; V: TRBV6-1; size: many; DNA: TGTGCCTGCGGAAAGACCAGGGGACACAATGAGCAGTTCTTC; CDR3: CACGKTRGHNEQFF
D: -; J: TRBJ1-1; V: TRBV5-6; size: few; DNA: TGTGCCAGCAGCTCGGTTGACACTTCGAACACTGAAGCTTTCTTT; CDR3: CASSSVDTSNTEAFF
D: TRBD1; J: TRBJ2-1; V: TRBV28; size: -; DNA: TGTGCCAGCAGTTTGGATCCGGGACAGGGGATCTTC; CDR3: CASSLDPGQGIF
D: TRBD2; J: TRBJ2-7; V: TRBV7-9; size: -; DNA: TGTGCCAGCAGCTTTGAATTAGCGGGATTGTACGAGCAGTACTTC; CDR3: CASSFELAGLYEQYF
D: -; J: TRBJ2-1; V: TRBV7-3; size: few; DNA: TGTGCCAGCAGCTTATTAGGGGGGGTGAGCTACAATGAGCAGTTCTTC; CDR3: CASSLLGGVSYNEQFF
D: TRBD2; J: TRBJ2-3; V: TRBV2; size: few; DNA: TGTGCCAGCAAGCGGGGGTTCACAGATACGCAGTATTTT; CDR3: CASKRGFTDTQYF
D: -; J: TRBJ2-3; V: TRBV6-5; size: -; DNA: TGTGCCAGCAGTTACTCGCCCGGGGACGCCAGCACAGATACGCAGTATTTT; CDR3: CASSYSPGDASTDTQYF
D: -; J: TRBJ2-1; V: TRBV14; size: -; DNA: TGTGCCAGCAGCCAAGATCCTATAGTAACCGTCTACAATGAGCAGTTCTTC; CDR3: CASSQDPIVTVYNEQFF
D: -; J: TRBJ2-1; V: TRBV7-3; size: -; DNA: TGTGCCAGCAGCTCCTATTCGGGACTGCCCAGCTCCTACAATGAGCAGTTCTTC; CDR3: CASSSYSGLPSSYNEQFF
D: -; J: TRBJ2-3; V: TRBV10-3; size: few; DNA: TGTGCCATCAGTGAATCGCGGGGGGACAGCAGCACAGATACGCAGTATTTT; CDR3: CAISESRGDSSTDTQYF
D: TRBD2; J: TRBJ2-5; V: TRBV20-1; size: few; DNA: TGCAGTCTAGCGGGAGGAAGGGAGACCCAGTACTTC; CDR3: CSLAGGRETQYF
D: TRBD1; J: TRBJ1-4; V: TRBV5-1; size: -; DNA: TGCGCCAGCAGCCTCTCCCGAGGGACAGGGGGTGAAAAACTGTTTTTT; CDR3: CASSLSRGTGGEKLFF
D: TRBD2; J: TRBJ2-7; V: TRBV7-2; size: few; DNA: TGTGCCAGCAGCCAGACCCGGACTAGCTACGAGCAGTACTTC; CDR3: CASSQTRTSYEQYF
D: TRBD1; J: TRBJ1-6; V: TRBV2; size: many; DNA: TGTGCCAGCAGCAGGACAGGGGGCTCACCCCTCCACTTT; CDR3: CASSRTGGSPLHF
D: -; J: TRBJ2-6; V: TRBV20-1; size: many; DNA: TGCAGTGCTAGAGACAAGGGACCGCATAGGGCCAACGTCCTGACTTTC; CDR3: CSARDKGPHRANVLTF
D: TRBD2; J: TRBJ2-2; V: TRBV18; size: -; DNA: TGTGCCAGCTCACCGGCTAGCGGGAGATCGTCCGGGGAGCTGTTTTTT; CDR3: CASSPASGRSSGELFF
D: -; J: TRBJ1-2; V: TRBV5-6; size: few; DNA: TGTGCCAGCAGCCATGGACTAAGGACAGACTATGGCTACACCTTC; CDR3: CASSHGLRTDYGYTF
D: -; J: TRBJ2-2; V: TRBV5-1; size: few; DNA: TGCGCCAGCAGCCTGGGGGTCAGGACGACCACCGGGGAGCTGTTTTTT; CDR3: CASSLGVRTTTGELFF
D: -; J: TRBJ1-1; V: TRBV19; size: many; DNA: TGTGCCAGTAGTATTCTTCCGGGGACTGAAGCTTTCTTT; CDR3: CASSILPGTEAFF
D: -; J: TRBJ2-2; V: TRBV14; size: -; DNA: TGTGCCAGCAGCCATTCTTGGGGGCGGCGAACCGGGGAGCTGTTTTTT; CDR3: CASSHSWGRRTGELFF
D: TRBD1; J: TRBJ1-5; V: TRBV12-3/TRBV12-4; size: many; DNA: TGTGCCAGCAGTGCGGACAGGGGGATTCAGCCCCAGCATTTT; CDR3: CASSADRGIQPQHF
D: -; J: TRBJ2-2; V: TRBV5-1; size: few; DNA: TGCGCCAGCAGCTTTGGTCGATCTAATGGGGAGCTGTTTTTT; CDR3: CASSFGRSNGELFF
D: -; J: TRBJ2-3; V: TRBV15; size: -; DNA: TGTGCCACCAGCCCTGGGGGAGATACGCAGTATTTT; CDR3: CATSPGGDTQYF
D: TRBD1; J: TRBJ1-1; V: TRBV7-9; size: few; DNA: TGTGCCAGCAGCCCGGACAGGGGGAGCGTGAGGAACACTGAAGCTTTCTTT; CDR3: CASSPDRGSVRNTEAFF
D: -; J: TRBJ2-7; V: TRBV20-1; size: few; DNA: TGCAGTGCGAACCCACCACCCGATGCCTACGAGCAGTACTTC; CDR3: CSANPPPDAYEQYF
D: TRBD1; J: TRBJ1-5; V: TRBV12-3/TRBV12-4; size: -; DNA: TGTGCCAGCAGTTTTGGGGGTGACAGGGCTTGGTTTCAGCCCCAGCATTTT; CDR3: CASSFGGDRAWFQPQHF
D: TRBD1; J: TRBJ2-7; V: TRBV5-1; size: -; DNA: TGCGCCAGCAGCTTTGGACAGGGCGTCCACGAGCAGTACTTC; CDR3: CASSFGQGVHEQYF
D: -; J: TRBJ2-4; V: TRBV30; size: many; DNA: TGTGCCTGGAGTGCGGCCAAAAACATTCAGTACTTC; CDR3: CAWSAAKNIQYF
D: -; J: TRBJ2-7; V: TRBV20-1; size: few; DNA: TGCAGTGCAAGGGACCCAACGGGGGAGCAGTACTTC; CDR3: CSARDPTGEQYF
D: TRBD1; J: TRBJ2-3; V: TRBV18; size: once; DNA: TGTGCCAGCTCACTGCCGGGACAGGGGGAAGATACGCAGTATTTT; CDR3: CASSLPGQGEDTQYF
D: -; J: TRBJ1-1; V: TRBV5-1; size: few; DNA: TGCGCCAGCAGCGTCCGGGCCGCTGAAGCTTTCTTT; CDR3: CASSVRAAEAFF
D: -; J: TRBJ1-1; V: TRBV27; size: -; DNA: TGTGCCAGCAGTTTCAACAGGGTAGACACTGAAGCTTTCTTT; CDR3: CASSFNRVDTEAFF
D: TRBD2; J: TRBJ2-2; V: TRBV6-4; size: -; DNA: TGTGCCAGCAGATTTTCTCCGGGAGGGTCCGGGGAGCTGTTTTTT; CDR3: CASRFSPGGSGELFF
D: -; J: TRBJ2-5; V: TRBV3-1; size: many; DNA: TGTGCCAGCAGCCTTCCAGGGGTCGGTCAAGAGACCCAGTACTTC; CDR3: CASSLPGVGQETQYF
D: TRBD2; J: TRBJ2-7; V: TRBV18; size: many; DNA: TGTGCCAGCTCCCCGGGGGGACTCACCTACGAGCAGTACTTC; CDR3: CASSPGGLTYEQYF
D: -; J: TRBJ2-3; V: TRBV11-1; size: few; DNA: TGTGCCAGCAGCTCAGAGGTTTCAGATACGCAGTATTTT; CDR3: CASSSEVSDTQYF
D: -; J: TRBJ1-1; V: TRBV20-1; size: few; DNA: TGCAGTGCTGGCCCGGGCACTGAAGCTTTCTTT; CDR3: CSAGPGTEAFF
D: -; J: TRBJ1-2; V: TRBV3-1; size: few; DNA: TGTGCCAGCAGCACGGGCACCCCTAGGGGCTACACCTTC; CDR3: CASSTGTPRGYTF
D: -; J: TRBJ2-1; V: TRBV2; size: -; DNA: TGTGCCAGCAGTGTTTTACTAAGAAGTTCCTACAATGAGCAGTTCTTC; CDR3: CASSVLLRSSYNEQFF
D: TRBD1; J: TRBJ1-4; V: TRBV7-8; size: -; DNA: TGTGCCAGCAGCCCCGACAGGGGCAGGGCTAATGAAAAACTGTTTTTT; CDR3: CASSPDRGRANEKLFF
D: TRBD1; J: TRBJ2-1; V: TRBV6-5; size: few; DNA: TGTGCCAGCAGTTACTCGGTGGGGGGACAGGGGCTCTCCAATGAGCAGTTCTTC; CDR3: CASSYSVGGQGLSNEQFF
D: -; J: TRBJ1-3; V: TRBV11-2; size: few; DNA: TGTGCCAGCAGCTTACCTCCGGGTCGGGGGTTCTCTGGAAACACCATATATTTT; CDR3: CASSLPPGRGFSGNTIYF
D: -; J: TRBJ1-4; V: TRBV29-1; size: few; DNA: TGCAGCGTGGCAGGGTCAGCTAATGAAAAACTGTTTTTT; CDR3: CSVAGSANEKLFF
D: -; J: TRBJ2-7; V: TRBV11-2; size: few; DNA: TGTGCCAGCAGCTTAGATTTGGGGGGCGGTGCGTCCTACTACGAGCAGTACTTC; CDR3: CASSLDLGGGASYYEQYF
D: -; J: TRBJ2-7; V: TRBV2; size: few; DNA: TGTGCCAGCAGTGAAGTTTTTGCGCAGTACTTC; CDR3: CASSEVFAQYF